The entry below gives a single T cell receptor (beta chain) sequence along with its context. Its antigen is not known. Sequencing was performed with immunoSEQ multiplex PCR; in TCRdb, only in-frame clones are kept and a portion is missing. The sample contains about 110,000 clones, about 90% of which appear only once. This entry comes from a study of T cell responses to AZD1222 COVID-19 vaccine. Study-wide findings and caveats: Seropositive at baseline were only 5 or 6 AZD1222 recipients. White British donors predominated, females outnumbered males, and clonal diversity was possibly underestimated.

This specimen consisted of peripheral blood, obtained on day 0 of AZD1222 vaccination. The sequence was collected from an adult in good health.

CDR3 sequence (DNA): TGTGCCAGCAGTGAAAACCGAAGGAGTCCGTACTTC. As protein: CASSENRRSPYF. The chain recombines TRBV6-1 with TRBJ2-7, with unresolved D. The V and J ends lost 2 bases and 12 bases respectively, with 14 bases between them. Germline values: CDR1 MNHNS, CDR2 SASEGT. This CDR3 contains 12 residues.